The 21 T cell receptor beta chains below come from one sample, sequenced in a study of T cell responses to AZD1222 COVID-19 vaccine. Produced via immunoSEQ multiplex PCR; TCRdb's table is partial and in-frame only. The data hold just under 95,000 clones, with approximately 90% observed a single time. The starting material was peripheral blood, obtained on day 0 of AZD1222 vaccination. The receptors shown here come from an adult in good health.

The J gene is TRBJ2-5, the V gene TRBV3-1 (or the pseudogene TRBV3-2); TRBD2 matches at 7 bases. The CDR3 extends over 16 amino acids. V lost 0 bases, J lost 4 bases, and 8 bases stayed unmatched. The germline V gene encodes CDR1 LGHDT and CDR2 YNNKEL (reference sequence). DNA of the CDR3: TGTGCCAGCAGCCAAGATTTGGCTAGCGGTCGAGAGACCCAGTACTTC. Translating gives CASSQDLASGRETQYF.

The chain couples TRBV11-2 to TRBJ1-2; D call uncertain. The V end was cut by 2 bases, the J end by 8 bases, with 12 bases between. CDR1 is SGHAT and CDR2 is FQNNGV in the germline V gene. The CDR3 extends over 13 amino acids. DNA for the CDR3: TGTGCCAGCAGCTTAAATGGCGACGGAGGCTACACCTTC. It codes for CASSLNGDGGYTF.

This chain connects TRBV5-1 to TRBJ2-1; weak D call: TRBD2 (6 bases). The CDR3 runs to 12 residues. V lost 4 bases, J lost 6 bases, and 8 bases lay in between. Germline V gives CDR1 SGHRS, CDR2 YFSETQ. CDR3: CASSGTRNEQFF. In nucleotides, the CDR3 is TGCGCCAGCAGCGGGACTCGCAATGAGCAGTTCTTC.

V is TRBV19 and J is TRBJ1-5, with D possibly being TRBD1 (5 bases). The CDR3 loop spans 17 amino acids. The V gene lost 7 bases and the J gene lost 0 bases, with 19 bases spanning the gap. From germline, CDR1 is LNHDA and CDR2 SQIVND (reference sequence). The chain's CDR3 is CASTAFDRRASNQPQHF. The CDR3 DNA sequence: TGTGCCAGTACGGCTTTCGACAGAAGAGCTAGCAATCAGCCCCAGCATTTT.

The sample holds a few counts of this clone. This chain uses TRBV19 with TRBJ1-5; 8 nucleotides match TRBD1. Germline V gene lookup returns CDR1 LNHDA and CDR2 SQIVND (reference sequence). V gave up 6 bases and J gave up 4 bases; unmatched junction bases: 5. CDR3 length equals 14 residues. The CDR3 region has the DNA TGTGCCAGTAGGACAGGGGACCCAAATCAGCCCCAGCATTTT. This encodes CASRTGDPNQPQHF.

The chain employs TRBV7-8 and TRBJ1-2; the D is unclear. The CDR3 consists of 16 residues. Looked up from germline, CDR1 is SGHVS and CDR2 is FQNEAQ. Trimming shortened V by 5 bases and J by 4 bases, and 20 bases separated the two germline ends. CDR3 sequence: CASSPSAASRIYGYTF. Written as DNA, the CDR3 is TGTGCCAGCAGCCCCAGTGCAGCCTCACGAATCTATGGCTACACCTTC.

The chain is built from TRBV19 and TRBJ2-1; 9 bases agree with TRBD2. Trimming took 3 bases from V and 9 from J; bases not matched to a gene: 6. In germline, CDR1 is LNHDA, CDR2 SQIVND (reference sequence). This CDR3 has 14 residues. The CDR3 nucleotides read TGTGCCAGTAGTATTAGGGCTAGCGGGGCTGAGCAGTTCTTC. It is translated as CASSIRASGAEQFF.

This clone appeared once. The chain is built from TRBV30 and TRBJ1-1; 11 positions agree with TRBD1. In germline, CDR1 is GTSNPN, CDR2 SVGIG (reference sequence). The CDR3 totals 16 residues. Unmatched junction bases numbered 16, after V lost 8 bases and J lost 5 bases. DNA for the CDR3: TGTGCCCTCAGTCCGGGACAGGGGGTAAGTGGGACTGAAGCTTTCTTT. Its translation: CALSPGQGVSGTEAFF.

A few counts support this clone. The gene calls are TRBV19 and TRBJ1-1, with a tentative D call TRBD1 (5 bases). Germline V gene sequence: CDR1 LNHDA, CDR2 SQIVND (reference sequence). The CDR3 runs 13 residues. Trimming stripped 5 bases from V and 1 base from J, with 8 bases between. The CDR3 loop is CASSGRANTEAFF. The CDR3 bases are TGTGCCAGTAGTGGCAGGGCGAACACTGAAGCTTTCTTT.

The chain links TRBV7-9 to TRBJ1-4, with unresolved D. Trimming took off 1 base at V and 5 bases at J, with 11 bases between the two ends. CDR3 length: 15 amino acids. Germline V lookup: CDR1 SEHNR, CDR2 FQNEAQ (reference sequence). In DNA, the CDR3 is TGTGCCAGCAGCTTAGGGGGATCCAACAATGAAAAACTGTTTTTT. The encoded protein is CASSLGGSNNEKLFF.

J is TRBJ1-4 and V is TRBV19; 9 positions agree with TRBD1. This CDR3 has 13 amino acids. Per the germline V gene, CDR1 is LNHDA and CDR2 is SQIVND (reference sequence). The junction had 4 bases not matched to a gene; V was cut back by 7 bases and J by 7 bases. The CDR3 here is CASTGTGTEKLFF. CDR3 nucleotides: TGTGCCAGTACCGGGACAGGGACTGAAAAACTGTTTTTT.

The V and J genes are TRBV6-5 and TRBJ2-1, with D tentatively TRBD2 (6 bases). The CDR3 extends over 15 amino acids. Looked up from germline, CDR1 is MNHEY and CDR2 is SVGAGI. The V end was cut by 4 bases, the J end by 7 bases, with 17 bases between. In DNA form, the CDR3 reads TGTGCCAGCAGTTTAGAGGGACTTCGTCGGAATGAGCAGTTCTTC. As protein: CASSLEGLRRNEQFF.

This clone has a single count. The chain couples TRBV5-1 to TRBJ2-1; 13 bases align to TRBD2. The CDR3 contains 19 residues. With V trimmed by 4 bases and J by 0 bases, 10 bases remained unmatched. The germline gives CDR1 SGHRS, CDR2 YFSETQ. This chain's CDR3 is CASSPRLAGGPSSYNEQFF. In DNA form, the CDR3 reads TGCGCCAGCAGCCCAAGACTAGCGGGAGGCCCCAGCTCCTACAATGAGCAGTTCTTC.

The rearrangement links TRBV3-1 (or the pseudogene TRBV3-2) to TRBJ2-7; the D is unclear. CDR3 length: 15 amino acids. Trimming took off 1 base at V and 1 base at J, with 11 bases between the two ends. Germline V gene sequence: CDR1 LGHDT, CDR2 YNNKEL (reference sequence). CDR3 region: CASSQGVEKSYEQYF. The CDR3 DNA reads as TGTGCCAGCAGCCAAGGGGTGGAAAAGTCCTACGAGCAGTACTTC.

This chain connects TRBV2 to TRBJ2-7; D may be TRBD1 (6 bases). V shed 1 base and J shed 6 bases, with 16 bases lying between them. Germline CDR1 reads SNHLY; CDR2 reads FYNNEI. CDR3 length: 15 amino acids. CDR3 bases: TGTGCCAGCAGTGAAGGGCTGGGGATAGGGGGCGAGCAGTACTTC. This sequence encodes CASSEGLGIGGEQYF. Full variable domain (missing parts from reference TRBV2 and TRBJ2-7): EPEVTQTPSHQVTQMGQEVILRCVPISNHLYFYWYRQILGQKVEFLVSFYNNEISEKSEIFDDQFSVERPDGSNFTLKIRSTKLEDSAMYFCASSEGLGIGGEQYFGPGTRLTVT.

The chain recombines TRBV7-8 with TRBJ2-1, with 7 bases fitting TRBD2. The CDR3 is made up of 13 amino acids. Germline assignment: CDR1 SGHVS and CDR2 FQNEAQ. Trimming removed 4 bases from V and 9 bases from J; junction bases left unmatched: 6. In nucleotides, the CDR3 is TGTGCCAGCAGCTGGGGGGGGAGGAGTGAGCAGTTCTTC. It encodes CASSWGGRSEQFF.

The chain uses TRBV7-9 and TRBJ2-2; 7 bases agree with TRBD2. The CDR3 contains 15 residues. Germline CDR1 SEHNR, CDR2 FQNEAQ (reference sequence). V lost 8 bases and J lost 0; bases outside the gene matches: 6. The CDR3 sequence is CASAGRTANTGELFF. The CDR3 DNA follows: TGTGCCAGCGCCGGGAGGACGGCGAACACCGGGGAGCTGTTTTTT.

The CDR3, as DNA: TGCAGTGCTAGTACGGCTAGCGGGCTTGTGGGAGAGACCCAGTACTTC. Translating it yields CSASTASGLVGETQYF. J is TRBJ2-5 and V is TRBV20-1, with 8 bases lining up with TRBD2. CDR1 is DFQATT, CDR2 SNEGSKA, per germline (reference sequence). J gave up 4 bases and V 3 bases, and 13 bases lay outside the gene matches. This CDR3 has 16 amino acids.

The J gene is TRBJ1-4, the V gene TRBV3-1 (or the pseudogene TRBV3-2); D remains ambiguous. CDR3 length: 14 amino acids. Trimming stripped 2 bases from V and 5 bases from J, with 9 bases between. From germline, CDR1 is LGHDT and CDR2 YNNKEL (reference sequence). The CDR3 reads CASSQNGPNEKLFF. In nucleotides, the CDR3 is TGTGCCAGCAGCCAAAATGGACCAAATGAAAAACTGTTTTTT.

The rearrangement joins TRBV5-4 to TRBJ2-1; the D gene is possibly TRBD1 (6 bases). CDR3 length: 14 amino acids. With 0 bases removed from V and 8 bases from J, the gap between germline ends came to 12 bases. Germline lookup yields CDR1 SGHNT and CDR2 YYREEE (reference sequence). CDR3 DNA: TGTGCCAGCAGCTTGGGTGGGGGCCGCGATGAGCAGTTCTTC. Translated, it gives CASSLGGGRDEQFF.

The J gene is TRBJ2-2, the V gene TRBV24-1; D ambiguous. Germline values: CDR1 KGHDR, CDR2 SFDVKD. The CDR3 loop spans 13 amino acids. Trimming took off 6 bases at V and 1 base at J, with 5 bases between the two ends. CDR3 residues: CATSRRNTGELFF. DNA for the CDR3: TGTGCCACCAGTCGGCGGAACACCGGGGAGCTGTTTTTT.